This record covers a single T cell receptor (beta chain). Its target is not known. Assay: immunoSEQ multiplex PCR; the TCRdb copy retains only in-frame clones and omits some. The sample includes 60,000 to 65,000 clones, approximately 94% seen only once; the top ten take around 0.4%. Looked up from germline, CDR1 is SGHTA and CDR2 is FQGNSA. V was clipped by 1 base and J by 6 bases, with 9 bases between them. The CDR3 has 13 residues. This sample is drawn from a study of brain T cells in children with intractable seizures. Surgery cases with the highest brain T cell transcript signatures were chosen for sequencing. Before surgery, patients took at least one anti-epileptic drug. Study conclusions and caveats: Clones missing pre-surgery may reflect undersampling of that blood sample. Patients' HCMV serostatus was unknown; virus specificity rests on CDR3 similarity alone.

Sequencing was performed on peripheral blood, taken at surgery. This TCR came from a boy less than two years old with focal cortical dysplasia and intractable seizures. This sequence joins TRBV7-2 and TRBJ1-2; D gene ambiguous. Here the CDR3 DNA reads TGTGCCAGCAGCTTAGAGGCACGTAATGGCTACACCTTC. This sequence encodes CASSLEARNGYTF.